This T cell receptor (beta chain) is drawn from a study of radiation and T cells in renal cell carcinoma. Assay used: immunoSEQ multiplex PCR; TCRdb lists only in-frame clones, some missing. Altogether approximately 150,000 clones are present, approximately 86% being singletons, with the ten largest covering around 17%. Time point of the sample: blood 4 weeks post-SBRT, at nephrectomy. Indicated treatment: 15 Gy SBRT to primary tumor, nephrectomy 4 weeks later. Nephrectomy followed 15 Gy stereotactic body radiation by 4 weeks. Radiation-treated patients gave blood at baseline, week 2 and week 4. Overall study findings and caveats: In blood, top tumor clones expanded by 2 weeks, shrinking by 4. No pretreatment tumor biopsies were available for baseline clonotypes.

About this clone: Its antigen is as yet unknown.

The CDR3 loop spans 15 amino acids. V was cut by 6 bases and J by 0 bases, with 14 bases left in between. Looked up from germline, CDR1 is SEHNR and CDR2 is FQNEAQ (reference sequence). V and J are TRBV7-9 and TRBJ1-1; no clear D. This clonotype was sampled from a woman aged 45-65 years with renal cell carcinoma. Sequences were derived from blood, sampled from a patient whose treatment included radiotherapy and nephrectomy. The DNA for the CDR3 is TGTGCCAGCAGATTTTCCGGGCCCGTGAACACTGAAGCTTTCTTT. Translating it yields CASRFSGPVNTEAFF.